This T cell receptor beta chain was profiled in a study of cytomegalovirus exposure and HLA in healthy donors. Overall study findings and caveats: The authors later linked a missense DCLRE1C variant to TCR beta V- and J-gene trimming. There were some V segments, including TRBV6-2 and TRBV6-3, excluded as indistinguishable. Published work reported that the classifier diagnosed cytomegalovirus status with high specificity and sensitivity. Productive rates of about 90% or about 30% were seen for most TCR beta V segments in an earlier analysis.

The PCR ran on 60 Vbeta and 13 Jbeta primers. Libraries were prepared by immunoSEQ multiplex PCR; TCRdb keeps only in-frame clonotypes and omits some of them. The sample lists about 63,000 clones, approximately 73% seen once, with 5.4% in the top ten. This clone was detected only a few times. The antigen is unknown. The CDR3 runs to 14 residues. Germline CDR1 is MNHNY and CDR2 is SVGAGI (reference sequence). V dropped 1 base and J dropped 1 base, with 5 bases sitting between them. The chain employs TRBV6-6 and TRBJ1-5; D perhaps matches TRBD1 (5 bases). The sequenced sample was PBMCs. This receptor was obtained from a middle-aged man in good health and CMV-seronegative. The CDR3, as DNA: TGTGCCAGCAGTTACTACAGGAGCAATCAGCCCCAGCATTTT. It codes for CASSYYRSNQPQHF.